This T cell receptor beta chain was sequenced for a study of post-analysis software for immune sequencing data. Findings and limits, study-wide: In multiple sclerosis, normalized Chao1 diversity was significantly below that of controls. Patients used about 5 TRBV segments, including TRBV5-6, TRBV5-1 and TRBV20-1, more often than controls.

Unique molecular identifiers tagged the TCR beta cDNA libraries. T cells numbering roughly 1 to 10 million yielded some 500,000 cDNA molecules. TCRdb analysed the PCR reads with MiXCR anew, one entry per CDR3 protein. The sample lists more than 450,000 distinct CDR3 sequences; 44% were seen once. With respect to this clonotype: Antigen unknown. Sequence at one end of the junction differs from germline and may be a read error.

The CDR3 covers 14 residues. Germline CDR1 is MNHEY and CDR2 is SVGAGI. Sequencing was performed on blood. The sequence came from a girl aged 10 to 17 with multiple sclerosis. The chain joins TRBV6-5 to TRBJ2-1; D is ambiguous. The CDR3 nucleotides are TGTGCCGGCAGCCCGGCGCCCGGCCCCAATGAGCAGTTCTTC. It specifies CAGSPAPGPNEQFF.